This T cell receptor (beta chain) was documented in a study of T-cell reconstitution after alpha-beta-depleted transplantation in children. Researchers prepared the TCRbeta library using unique molecular identifiers, the study reports. TCRdb analysed the PCR reads with MiXCR anew, one entry per CDR3 protein. The sample carries just over 950,000 distinct CDR3 sequences, roughly 31% recorded once. This CDR3 is 16 amino acids long. V lost 0 bases and J 0 bases, leaving 12 bases between the germline ends. CDR1 and CDR2 (germline): DFQATT, SNEGSKA (reference sequence). The input for sequencing was PBMCs, mostly from graft donor cells, taken 360 days after TCRalphabeta/CD19-depleted stem cell transplant. V gene TRBV20-1 combines with J gene TRBJ2-1, with D uncertain. This receptor was obtained from a boy in the first two years of life who had a stem cell transplant for SCID, so the T cells may come from the graft donor. CDR3 loop: CSARDQLESSYNEQFF. CDR3 sequence (DNA): TGCAGTGCTAGAGATCAGTTGGAGAGCTCCTACAATGAGCAGTTCTTC.